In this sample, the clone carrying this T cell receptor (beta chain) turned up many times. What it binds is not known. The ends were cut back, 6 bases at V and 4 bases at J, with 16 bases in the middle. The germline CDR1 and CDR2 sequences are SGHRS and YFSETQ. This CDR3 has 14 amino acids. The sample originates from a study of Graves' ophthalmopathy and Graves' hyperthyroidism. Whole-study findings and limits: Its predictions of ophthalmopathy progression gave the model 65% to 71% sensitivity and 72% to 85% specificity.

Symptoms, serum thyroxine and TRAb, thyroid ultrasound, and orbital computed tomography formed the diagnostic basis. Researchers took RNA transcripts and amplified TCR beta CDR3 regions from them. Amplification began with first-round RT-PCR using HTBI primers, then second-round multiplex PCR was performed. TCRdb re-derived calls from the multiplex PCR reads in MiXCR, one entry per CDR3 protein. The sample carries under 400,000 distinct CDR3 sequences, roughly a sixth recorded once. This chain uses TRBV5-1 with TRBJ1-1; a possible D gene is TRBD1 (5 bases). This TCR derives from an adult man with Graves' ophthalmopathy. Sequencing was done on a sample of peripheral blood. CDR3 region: CASTEDFRGTEAFF. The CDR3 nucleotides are TGCGCCAGCACCGAGGACTTTAGGGGCACTGAAGCTTTCTTT.